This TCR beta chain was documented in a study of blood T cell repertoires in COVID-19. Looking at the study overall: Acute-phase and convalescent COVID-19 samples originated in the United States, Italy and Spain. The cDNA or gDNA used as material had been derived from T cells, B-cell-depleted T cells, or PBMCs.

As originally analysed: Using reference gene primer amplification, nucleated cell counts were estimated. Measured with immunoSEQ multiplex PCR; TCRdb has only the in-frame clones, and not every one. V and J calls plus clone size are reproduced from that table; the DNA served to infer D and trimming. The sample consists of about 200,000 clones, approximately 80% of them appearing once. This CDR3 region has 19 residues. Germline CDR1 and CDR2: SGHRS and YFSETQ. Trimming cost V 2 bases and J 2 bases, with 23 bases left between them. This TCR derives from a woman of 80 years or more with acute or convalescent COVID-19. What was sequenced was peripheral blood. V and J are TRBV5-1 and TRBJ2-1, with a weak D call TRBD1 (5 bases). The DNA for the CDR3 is TGCGCCAGCAGCTTTACGGGTCAGGGCACATTAAACACCTACAATGAGCAGTTCTTC. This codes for CASSFTGQGTLNTYNEQFF.